These 10 T cell receptor beta chains originate from one sample sequenced in a study of blood T cell repertoires in COVID-19. Assay used: immunoSEQ multiplex PCR; TCRdb lists only in-frame clones, some missing. The table includes around 220,000 clones, roughly 76% detected once. Sequenced material: peripheral blood. These receptors were collected from a human donor in a cohort sampled during active COVID-19.

This CDR3 is CASSQGVFTEAFF. The CDR3 DNA follows: TGTGCCAGCTCCCAGGGGGTTTTCACTGAAGCTTTCTTT. V is TRBV18 and J is TRBJ1-1, with TRBD1 matching 7 bases. The CDR3 is made up of 13 amino acids. Germline assignment: CDR1 KGHSH and CDR2 LQKENI. V lost 6 bases to trimming and J lost 4 bases; unmatched junction nucleotides: 5.

The V call is TRBV6-2 or TRBV6-3, the J call TRBJ1-2; possibly TRBD1 for D (6 bases). Per the germline V gene, CDR1 is MNHEY and CDR2 is SVGEGT. The CDR3 totals 11 residues. The ends were cut back, 8 bases at V and 11 bases at J, with 15 bases in the middle. This CDR3 is CASGRTTGYTF. The CDR3 bases are TGTGCCAGCGGCCGTACCACAGGGTACACCTTC.

The CDR3 here is CATSRDLTGEAFF. DNA for the CDR3: TGTGCCACCAGCAGAGATCTGACAGGGGAAGCTTTCTTT. The chain couples TRBV15 to TRBJ1-1; TRBD1 matches 7 bases. V trimming: 0 bases; J trimming: 8 bases; junction bases outside the gene matches: 3. Germline loops: CDR1 LNHNV, CDR2 YYDKDF (reference sequence). The CDR3 consists of 13 residues.

This rearrangement joins TRBV18 to TRBJ2-1, with a possible D match to TRBD1 (5 bases). Germline assignment: CDR1 KGHSH and CDR2 LQKENI. The CDR3 has 14 residues. V was cut by 2 bases and J by 5 bases, with 10 bases left in between. The CDR3 sequence is CASSPYSGNNEQFF. CDR3 DNA sequence: TGTGCCAGCTCACCATACTCAGGGAACAATGAGCAGTTCTTC.

CDR3 in DNA: TGTGCCAGCTCACTCTCTAGCGGCGGGGAGACCCAGTACTTC. Translated: CASSLSSGGETQYF. The chain links TRBV18 to TRBJ2-5; TRBD2 agrees at 7 bases. J lost 5 bases, V lost 4 bases, and 7 bases had no gene match. Germline V CDR1 and CDR2: KGHSH, LQKENI. The CDR3 contains 14 residues.

V gene TRBV19 combines with J gene TRBJ1-1, with D unresolved. Trimming took off 3 bases at V and 1 base at J, with 9 bases between the two ends. The CDR3 consists of 14 residues. CDR1 LNHDA and CDR2 SQIVND come from the germline V gene (reference sequence). The CDR3 loop is CASSIGRQNTEAFF. The DNA for the CDR3 is TGTGCCAGTAGTATCGGCAGACAGAACACTGAAGCTTTCTTT.

The rearrangement links TRBV28 to TRBJ1-5; 9 nucleotides align to TRBD1. The CDR3 extends over 19 amino acids. Germline V lookup: CDR1 MDHEN, CDR2 SYDVKM. Trimming took 6 bases from V and 4 from J; bases not matched to a gene: 19. CDR3 amino acids: CASRPGQGFNRVGNQPQHF. Here the CDR3 DNA reads TGTGCCAGCAGACCCGGACAGGGGTTTAATCGCGTCGGAAATCAGCCCCAGCATTTT.

V is TRBV5-6 and J is TRBJ1-5, with D possibly being TRBD1 (6 bases). The CDR3 has 13 residues. Germline CDR1 SGHDT, CDR2 YYEEEE. The V end was cut by 3 bases, the J end by 11 bases, with 15 bases between. In DNA, the CDR3 is TGTGCCAGCAGCTGGGGGCAACAGGGAACCCAGCATTTT. This translates into CASSWGQQGTQHF.

The chain joins TRBV19 to TRBJ1-5; 9 bases map to TRBD1. The ends lost 6 bases at V and 1 base at J; junction bases unmatched: 10. From germline, CDR1 is LNHDA and CDR2 SQIVND (reference sequence). The CDR3 sequence is 17 residues long. CDR3 sequence (DNA): TGTGCCAGTAGCCAGGGACAGGGACGGTTCAGCAATCAGCCCCAGCATTTT. Protein product: CASSQGQGRFSNQPQHF.

The rearrangement uses TRBV19 and TRBJ2-7; 9 positions match TRBD1. Looked up from germline, CDR1 is LNHDA and CDR2 is SQIVND (reference sequence). The CDR3 totals 14 residues. Trimming took 4 bases from V and 6 from J; bases not matched to a gene: 7. The CDR3: CASSTPGQGGEQYF. In nucleotides, the CDR3 is TGTGCCAGTAGTACACCGGGACAGGGAGGCGAGCAGTACTTC.